These 8 T cell receptor beta chains share one sample of origin, sequenced in a study of blood T cell repertoires in COVID-19. Libraries were prepared by immunoSEQ multiplex PCR; TCRdb keeps only in-frame clonotypes and omits some of them. The data contain some 97,000 clones, less than 95% of them seen just once; the ten biggest clones take up less than 2%. The sequenced material came from peripheral blood. The source is a man in his 60s with acute or convalescent COVID-19.

The rearrangement links TRBV7-2 to TRBJ2-2; D unresolved. The CDR3 sequence is 12 residues long. V lost 4 bases, J lost 3 bases, and 3 bases lay in between. Germline lookup yields CDR1 SGHTA and CDR2 FQGNSA. CDR3 loop: CASSSDTGELFF. CDR3 nucleotide sequence: TGTGCCAGCAGCTCAGACACCGGGGAGCTGTTTTTT.

The V and J genes are TRBV5-4 and TRBJ1-2; D remains unclear. V was pared by 0 bases and J by 2 bases, with 8 bases between. This CDR3 spans 14 amino acids. Germline V CDR1 and CDR2: SGHNT, YYREEE (reference sequence). This CDR3 is CASSLDRKNYGYTF. The CDR3 DNA follows: TGTGCCAGCAGCTTGGACAGAAAGAACTATGGCTACACCTTC.

The rearrangement links TRBV2 to TRBJ1-3; no firm D call. Germline V lookup: CDR1 SNHLY, CDR2 FYNNEI. V gave up 5 bases and J gave up 0 bases, with 11 bases separating them. The CDR3 totals 15 residues. The CDR3 bases are TGTGCCAGCAGTCTCACACAGATCTCTGGAAACACCATATATTTT. This codes for CASSLTQISGNTIYF.

This chain's CDR3 is CASSRPPGFEQFF. The DNA for the CDR3 is TGTGCCAGCAGCCGTCCCCCAGGGTTTGAGCAGTTCTTC. The rearrangement joins TRBV5-6 to TRBJ2-1, with D tentatively TRBD1 (5 bases). The germline gives CDR1 SGHDT, CDR2 YYEEEE. V gave up 4 bases and J gave up 9 bases, with 14 bases separating them. The CDR3 covers 13 residues.

The rearrangement uses TRBV3-1 (or the pseudogene TRBV3-2) and TRBJ2-7, with D tentatively TRBD2 (6 bases). The V gene's germline CDR1 is LGHDT and CDR2 YNNKEL (reference sequence). The V and J ends lost 7 bases and 0 bases respectively, with 13 bases between them. There are 14 residues in the CDR3. As DNA, the CDR3 is TGTGCCAGCACCGCGGGGTGGAGCTCCTACGAGCAGTACTTC. Residues: CASTAGWSSYEQYF.

V gene TRBV5-5 combines with J gene TRBJ1-2; 9 nucleotides line up with TRBD1. Looked up from germline, CDR1 is SGHKS and CDR2 is YYEKEE (reference sequence). The length of the CDR3 is 16 residues. V shed 6 bases and J 8 bases; nucleotides not matched to a gene: 17. CDR3: CASTFLPLTGGYGYTF. The CDR3 nucleotides are TGTGCCAGCACCTTTCTTCCCCTGACAGGGGGTTACGGCTACACCTTC.

V is TRBV5-4 and J is TRBJ1-2, with TRBD1 matching over 7 bases. The junction had 11 bases not matched to a gene; V was cut back by 5 bases and J by 1 base. CDR1 and CDR2 from the germline V gene are SGHNT and YYREEE (reference sequence). This CDR3 has 16 amino acids. The CDR3 region has the DNA TGTGCCAGCAGTCGTCCTGAGGGGGCCAATAACTATGGCTACACCTTC. It yields the protein CASSRPEGANNYGYTF.

The CDR3 sequence is CASSIGQGGGEQFF. The CDR3, as DNA: TGTGCCAGCAGCATCGGACAGGGCGGGGGTGAGCAGTTCTTC. The chain employs TRBV11-3 and TRBJ2-1, with D perhaps TRBD1 (8 bases). Trimming pared 5 bases from V and 9 bases from J, leaving 17 bases between. The germline V gene encodes CDR1 SGHNT and CDR2 YENEEA. The CDR3 is 14 residues long.